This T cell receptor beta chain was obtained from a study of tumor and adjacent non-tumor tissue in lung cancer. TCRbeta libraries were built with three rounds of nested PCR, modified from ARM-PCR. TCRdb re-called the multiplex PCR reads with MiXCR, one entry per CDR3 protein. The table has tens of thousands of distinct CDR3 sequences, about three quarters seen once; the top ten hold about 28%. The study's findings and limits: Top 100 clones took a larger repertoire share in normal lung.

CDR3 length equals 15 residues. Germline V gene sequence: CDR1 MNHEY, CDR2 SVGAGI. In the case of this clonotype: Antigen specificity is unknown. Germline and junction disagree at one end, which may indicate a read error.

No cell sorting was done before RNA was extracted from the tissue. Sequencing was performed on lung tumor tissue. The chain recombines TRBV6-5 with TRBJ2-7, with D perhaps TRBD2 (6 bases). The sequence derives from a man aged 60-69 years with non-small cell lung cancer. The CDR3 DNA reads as TGTGCCAGCAGTTGCTCGAGGCGGGATACGGCTGAGCAGTATTTC. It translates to CASSCSRRDTAEQYF.